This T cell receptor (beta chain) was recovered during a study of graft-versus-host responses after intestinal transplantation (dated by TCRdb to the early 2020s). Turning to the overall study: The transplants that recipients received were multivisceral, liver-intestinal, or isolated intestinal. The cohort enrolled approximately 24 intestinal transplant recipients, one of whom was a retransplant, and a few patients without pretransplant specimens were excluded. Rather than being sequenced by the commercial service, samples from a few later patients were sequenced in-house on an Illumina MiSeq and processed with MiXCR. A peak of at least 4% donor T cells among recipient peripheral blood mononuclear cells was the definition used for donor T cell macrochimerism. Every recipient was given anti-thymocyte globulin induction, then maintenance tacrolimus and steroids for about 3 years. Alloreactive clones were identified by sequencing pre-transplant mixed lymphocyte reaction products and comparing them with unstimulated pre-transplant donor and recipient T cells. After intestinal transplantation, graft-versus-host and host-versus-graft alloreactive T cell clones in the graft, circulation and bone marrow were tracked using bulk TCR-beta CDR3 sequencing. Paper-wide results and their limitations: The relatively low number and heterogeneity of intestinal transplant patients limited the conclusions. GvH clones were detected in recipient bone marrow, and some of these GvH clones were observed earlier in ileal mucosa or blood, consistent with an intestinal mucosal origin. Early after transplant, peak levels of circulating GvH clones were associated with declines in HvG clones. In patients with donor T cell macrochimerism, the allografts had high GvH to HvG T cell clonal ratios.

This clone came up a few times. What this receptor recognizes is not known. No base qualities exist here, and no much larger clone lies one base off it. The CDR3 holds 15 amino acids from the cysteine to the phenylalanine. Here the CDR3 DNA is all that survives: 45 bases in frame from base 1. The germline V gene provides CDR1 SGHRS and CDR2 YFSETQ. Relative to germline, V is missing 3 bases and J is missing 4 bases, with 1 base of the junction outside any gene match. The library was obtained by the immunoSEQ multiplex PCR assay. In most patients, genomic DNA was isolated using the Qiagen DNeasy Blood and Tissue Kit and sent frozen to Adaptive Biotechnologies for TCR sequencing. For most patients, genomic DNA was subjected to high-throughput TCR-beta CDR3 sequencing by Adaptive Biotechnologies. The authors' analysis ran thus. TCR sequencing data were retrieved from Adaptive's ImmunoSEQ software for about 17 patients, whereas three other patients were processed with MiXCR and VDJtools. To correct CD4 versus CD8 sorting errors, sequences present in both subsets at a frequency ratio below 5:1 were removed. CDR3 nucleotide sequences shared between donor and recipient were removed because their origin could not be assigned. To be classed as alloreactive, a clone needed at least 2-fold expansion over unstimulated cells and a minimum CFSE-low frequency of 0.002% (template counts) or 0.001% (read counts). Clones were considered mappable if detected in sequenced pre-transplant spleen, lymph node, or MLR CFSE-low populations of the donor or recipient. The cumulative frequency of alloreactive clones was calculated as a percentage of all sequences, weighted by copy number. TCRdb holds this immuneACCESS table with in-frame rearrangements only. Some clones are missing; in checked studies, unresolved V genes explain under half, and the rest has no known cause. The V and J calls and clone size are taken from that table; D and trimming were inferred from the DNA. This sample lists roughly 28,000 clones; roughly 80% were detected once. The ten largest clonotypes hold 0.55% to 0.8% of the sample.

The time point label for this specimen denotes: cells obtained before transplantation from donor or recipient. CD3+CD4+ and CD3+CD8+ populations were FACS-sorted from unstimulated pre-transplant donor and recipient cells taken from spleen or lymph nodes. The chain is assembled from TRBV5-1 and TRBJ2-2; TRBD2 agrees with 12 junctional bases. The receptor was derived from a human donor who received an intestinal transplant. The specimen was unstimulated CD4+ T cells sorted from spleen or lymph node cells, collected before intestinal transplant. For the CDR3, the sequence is CASSSSGGATGELFF. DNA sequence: TGCGCCAGCAGCTCTAGCGGGGGGGCCACCGGGGAGCTGTTTTTT.